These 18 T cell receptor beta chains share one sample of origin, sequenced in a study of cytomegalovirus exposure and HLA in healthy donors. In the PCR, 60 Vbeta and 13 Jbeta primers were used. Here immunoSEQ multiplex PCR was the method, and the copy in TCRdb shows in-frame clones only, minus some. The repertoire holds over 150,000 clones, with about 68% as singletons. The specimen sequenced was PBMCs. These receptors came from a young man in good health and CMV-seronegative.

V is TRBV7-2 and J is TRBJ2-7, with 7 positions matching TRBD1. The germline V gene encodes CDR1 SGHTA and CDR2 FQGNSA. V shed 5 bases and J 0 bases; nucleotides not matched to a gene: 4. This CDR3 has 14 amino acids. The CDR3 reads CASSLGTASYEQYF. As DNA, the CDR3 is TGTGCCAGCAGCCTCGGGACAGCCTCCTACGAGCAGTACTTC.

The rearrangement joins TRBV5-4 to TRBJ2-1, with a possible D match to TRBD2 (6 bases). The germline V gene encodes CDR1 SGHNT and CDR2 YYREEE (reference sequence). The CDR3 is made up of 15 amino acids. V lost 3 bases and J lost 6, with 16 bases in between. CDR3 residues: CASSWGLASGNEQFF. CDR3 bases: TGTGCCAGCAGCTGGGGCCTAGCGTCGGGCAATGAGCAGTTCTTC.

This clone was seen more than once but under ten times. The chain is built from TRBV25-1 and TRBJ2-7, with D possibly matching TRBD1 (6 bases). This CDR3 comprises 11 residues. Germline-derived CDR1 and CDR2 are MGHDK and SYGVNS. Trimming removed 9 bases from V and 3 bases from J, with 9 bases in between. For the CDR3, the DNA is TGTGCCAGACACAGGGTCTACGAGCAGTACTTC. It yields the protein CARHRVYEQYF.

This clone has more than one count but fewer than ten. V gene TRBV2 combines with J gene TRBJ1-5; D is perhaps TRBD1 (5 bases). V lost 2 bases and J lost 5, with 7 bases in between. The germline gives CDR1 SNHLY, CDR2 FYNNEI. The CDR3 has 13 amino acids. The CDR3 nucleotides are TGTGCCAGCAGTGAAAGGGGATATCAGCCCCAGCATTTT. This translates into CASSERGYQPQHF.

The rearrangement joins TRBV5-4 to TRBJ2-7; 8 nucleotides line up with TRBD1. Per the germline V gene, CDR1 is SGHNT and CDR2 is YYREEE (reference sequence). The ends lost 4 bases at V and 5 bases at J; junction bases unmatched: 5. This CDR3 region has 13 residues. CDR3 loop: CASSRDRIDEQYF. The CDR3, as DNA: TGTGCCAGCAGCCGGGACAGGATCGACGAGCAGTACTTC. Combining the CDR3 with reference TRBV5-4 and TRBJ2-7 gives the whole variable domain ETGVTQSPTHLIKTRGQQVTLRCSSQSGHNTVSWYQQALGQGPQFIFQYYREEENGRGNFPPRFSGLQFPNYSSELNVNALELDDSALYLCASSRDRIDEQYFGPGTRLTVT.

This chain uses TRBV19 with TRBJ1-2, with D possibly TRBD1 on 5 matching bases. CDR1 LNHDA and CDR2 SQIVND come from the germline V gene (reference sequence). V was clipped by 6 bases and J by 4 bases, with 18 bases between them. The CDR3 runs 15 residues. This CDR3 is CASSLSVAGTYGYTF. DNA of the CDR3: TGTGCCAGTAGCCTGTCGGTGGCGGGGACCTATGGCTACACCTTC. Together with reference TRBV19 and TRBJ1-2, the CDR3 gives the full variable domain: DGGITQSPKYLFRKEGQNVTLSCEQNLNHDAMYWYRQDPGQGLRLIYYSQIVNDFQKGDIAEGYSVSREKKESFPLTVTSAQKNPTAFYLCASSLSVAGTYGYTFGSGTRLTVV.

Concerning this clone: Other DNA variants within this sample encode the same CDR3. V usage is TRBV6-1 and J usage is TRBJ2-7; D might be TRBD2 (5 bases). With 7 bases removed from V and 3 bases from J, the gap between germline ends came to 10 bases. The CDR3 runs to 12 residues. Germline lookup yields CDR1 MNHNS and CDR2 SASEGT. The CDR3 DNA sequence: TGTGCCAGCACCGAGGGTAGCTACGAGCAGTACTTC. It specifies CASTEGSYEQYF.

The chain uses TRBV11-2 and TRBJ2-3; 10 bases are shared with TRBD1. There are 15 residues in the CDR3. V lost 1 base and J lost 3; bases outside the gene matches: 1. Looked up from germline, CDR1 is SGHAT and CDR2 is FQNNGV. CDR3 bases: TGTGCCAGCAGCTTAGGACAGGGGGCAACAGATACGCAGTATTTT. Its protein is CASSLGQGATDTQYF. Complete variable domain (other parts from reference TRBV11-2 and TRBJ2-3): EAGVAQSPRYKIIEKRQSVAFWCNPISGHATLYWYQQILGQGPKLLIQFQNNGVVDDSQLPKDRFSAERLKGVDSTLKIQPAKLEDSAVYLCASSLGQGATDTQYFGPGTRLTVL.

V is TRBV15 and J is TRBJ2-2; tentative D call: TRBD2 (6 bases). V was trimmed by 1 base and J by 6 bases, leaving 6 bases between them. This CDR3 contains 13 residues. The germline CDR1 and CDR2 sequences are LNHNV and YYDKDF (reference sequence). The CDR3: CATSRGGAGELFF. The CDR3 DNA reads TGTGCCACCAGCAGAGGGGGGGCCGGGGAGCTGTTTTTT. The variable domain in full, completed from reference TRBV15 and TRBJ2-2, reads DAMVIQNPRYQVTQFGKPVTLSCSQTLNHNVMYWYQQKSSQAPKLLFHYYDKDFNNEADTPDNFQSRRPNTSFCFLDIRSPGLGDTAMYLCATSRGGAGELFFGEGSRLTVL.

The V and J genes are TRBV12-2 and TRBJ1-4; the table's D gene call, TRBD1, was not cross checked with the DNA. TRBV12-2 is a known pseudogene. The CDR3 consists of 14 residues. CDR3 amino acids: CASRHGTANEKLFF. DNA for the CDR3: TGTGCAAGTCGCCACGGGACAGCGAATGAAAAACTGTTTTTT.

This CDR3 reads CASSLIRDTYEQYF. Here the CDR3 DNA reads TGTGCCAGCAGTCTCATCCGGGACACCTACGAGCAGTACTTC. This chain links TRBV7-2 with TRBJ2-7; tentative D call: TRBD1 (6 bases). The V gene's germline CDR1 is SGHTA and CDR2 FQGNSA. With 6 bases removed from V and 2 bases from J, the gap between germline ends came to 14 bases. The CDR3 sequence is 14 residues long.

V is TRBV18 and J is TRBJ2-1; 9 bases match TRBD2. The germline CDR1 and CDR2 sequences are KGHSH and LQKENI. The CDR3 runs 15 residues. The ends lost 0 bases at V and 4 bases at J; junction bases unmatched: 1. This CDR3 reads CASSPPSGGYNEQFF. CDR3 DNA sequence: TGTGCCAGCTCACCACCGAGCGGGGGGTACAATGAGCAGTTCTTC.

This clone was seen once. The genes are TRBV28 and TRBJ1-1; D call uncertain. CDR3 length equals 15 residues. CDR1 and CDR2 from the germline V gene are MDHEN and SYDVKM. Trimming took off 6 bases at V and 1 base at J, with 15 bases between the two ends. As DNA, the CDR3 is TGTGCCAGCAGCACCCCAACCCACAGGAACACTGAAGCTTTCTTT. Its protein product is CASSTPTHRNTEAFF.

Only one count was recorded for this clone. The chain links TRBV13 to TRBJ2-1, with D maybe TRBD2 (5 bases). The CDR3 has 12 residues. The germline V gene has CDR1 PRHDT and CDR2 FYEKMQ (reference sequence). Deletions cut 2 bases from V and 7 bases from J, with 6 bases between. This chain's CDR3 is CASSLRGNEQFF. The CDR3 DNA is TGTGCCAGCAGCTTACGAGGGAATGAGCAGTTCTTC.

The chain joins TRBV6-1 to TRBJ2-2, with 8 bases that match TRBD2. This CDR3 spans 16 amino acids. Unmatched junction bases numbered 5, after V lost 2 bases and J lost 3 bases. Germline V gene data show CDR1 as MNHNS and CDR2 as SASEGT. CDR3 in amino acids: CASSELGAGDTGELFF. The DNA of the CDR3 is TGTGCCAGCAGTGAACTAGGAGCGGGGGACACCGGGGAGCTGTTTTTT.

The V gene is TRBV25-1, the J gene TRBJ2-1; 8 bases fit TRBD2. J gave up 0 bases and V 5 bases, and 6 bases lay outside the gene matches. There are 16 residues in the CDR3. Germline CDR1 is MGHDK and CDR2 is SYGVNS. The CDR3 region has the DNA TGTGCCAGCAGTCCCTCCGGGGGGGACTCCTACAATGAGCAGTTCTTC. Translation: CASSPSGGDSYNEQFF.

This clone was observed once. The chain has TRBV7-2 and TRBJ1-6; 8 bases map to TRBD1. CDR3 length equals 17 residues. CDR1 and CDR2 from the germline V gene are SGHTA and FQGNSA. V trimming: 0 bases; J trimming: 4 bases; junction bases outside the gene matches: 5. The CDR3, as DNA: TGTGCCAGCAGCTTAGCAGGGACAGGCCCTTATAATTCACCCCTCCACTTT. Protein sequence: CASSLAGTGPYNSPLHF.

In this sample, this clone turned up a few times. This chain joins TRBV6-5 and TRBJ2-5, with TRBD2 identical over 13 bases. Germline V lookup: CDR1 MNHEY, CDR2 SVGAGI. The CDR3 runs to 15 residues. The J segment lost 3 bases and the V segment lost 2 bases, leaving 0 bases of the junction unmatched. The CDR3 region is CASSYTSGGEETQYF. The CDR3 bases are TGTGCCAGCAGTTACACTAGCGGGGGGGAAGAGACCCAGTACTTC.